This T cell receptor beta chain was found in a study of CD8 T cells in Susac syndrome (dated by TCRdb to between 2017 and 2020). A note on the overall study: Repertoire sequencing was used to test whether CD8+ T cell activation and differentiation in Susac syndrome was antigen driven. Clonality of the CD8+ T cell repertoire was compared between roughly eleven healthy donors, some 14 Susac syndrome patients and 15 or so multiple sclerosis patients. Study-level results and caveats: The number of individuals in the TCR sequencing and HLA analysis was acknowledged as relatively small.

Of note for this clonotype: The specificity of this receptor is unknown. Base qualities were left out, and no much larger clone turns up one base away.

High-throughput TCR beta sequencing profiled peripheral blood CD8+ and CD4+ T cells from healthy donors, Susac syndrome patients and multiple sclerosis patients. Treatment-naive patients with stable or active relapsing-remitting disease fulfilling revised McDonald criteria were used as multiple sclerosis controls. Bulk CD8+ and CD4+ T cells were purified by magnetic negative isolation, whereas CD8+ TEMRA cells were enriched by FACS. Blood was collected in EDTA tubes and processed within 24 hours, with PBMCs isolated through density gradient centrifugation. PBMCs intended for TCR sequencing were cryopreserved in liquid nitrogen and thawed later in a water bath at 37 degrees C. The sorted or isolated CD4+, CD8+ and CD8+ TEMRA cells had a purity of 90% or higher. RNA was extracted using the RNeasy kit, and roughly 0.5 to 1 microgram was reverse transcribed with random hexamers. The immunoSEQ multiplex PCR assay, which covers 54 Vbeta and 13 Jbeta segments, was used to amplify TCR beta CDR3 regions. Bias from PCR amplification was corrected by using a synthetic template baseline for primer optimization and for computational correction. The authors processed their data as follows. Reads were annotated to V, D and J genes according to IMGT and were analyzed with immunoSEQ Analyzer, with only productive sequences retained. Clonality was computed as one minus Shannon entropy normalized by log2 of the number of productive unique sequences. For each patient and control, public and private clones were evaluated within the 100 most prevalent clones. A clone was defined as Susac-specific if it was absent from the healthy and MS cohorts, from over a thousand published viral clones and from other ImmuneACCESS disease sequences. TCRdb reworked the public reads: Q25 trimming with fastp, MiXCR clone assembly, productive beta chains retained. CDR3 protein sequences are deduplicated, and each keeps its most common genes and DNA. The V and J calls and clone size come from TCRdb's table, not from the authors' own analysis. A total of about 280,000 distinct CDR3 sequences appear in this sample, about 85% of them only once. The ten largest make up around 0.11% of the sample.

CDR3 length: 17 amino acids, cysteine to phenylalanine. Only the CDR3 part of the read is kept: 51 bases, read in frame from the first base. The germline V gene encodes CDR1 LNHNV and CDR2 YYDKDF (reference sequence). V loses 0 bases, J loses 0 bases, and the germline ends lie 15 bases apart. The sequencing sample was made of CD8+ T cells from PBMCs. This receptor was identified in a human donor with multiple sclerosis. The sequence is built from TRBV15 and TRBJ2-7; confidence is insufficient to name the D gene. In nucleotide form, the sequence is TGTGCCACCAGCAGAGATCCCCAACTCGCGAGCTCCTACGAGCAGTACTTC. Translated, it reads CATSRDPQLASSYEQYF.